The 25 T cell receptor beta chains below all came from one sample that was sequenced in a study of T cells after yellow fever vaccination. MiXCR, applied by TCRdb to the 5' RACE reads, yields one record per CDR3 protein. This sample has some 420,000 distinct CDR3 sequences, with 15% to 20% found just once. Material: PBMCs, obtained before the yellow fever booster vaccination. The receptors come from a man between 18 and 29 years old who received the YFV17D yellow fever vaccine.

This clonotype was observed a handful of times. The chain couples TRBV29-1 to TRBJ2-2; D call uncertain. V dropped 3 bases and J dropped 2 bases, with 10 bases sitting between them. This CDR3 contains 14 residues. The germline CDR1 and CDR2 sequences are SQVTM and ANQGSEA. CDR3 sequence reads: CSVDTGVNTGELFF. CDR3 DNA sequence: TGCAGCGTTGATACTGGGGTAAACACCGGGGAGCTGTTTTTT.

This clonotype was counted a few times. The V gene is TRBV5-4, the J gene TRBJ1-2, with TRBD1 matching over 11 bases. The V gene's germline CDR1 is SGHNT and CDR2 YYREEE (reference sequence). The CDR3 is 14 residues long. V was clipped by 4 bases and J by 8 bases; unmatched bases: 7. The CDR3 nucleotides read TGTGCCAGCAGCCCAGCGGACAGGGGGCACGGCTACACCTTC. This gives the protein CASSPADRGHGYTF.

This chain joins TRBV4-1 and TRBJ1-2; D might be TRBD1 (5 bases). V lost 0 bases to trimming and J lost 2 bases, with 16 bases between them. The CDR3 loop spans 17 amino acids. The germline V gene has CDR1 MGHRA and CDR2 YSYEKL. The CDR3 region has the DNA TGCGCCAGCAGCCAAGAGCCCGGGCGGGGGAGGAACTATGGCTACACCTTC. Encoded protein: CASSQEPGRGRNYGYTF.

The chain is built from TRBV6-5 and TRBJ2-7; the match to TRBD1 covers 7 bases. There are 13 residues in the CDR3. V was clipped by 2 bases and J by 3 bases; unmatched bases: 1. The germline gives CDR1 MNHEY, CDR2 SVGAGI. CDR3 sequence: CASSYDRDYEQYF. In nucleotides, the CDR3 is TGTGCCAGCAGTTACGACAGGGACTACGAGCAGTACTTC.

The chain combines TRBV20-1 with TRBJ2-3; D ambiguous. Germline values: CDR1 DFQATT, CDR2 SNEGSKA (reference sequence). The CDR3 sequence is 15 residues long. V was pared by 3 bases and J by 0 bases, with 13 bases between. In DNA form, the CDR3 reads TGCAGTGCTAGCCTTCCACTTACCAGCACAGATACGCAGTATTTT. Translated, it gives CSASLPLTSTDTQYF.

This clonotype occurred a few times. This CDR3 reads CATSSNRNKDEQFF. In DNA form, the CDR3 reads TGTGCCACCAGTTCCAACCGAAATAAGGATGAGCAGTTCTTC. This chain uses TRBV24-1 with TRBJ2-1; no firm D call. Trimming cost V 6 bases and J 8 bases, with 16 bases left between them. CDR1 and CDR2 (germline): KGHDR, SFDVKD. This CDR3 has 14 residues.

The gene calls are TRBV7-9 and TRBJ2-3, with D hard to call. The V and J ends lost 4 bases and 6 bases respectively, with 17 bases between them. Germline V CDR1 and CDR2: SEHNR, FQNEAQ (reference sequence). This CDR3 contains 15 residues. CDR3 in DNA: TGTGCCAGCAGCTCCCGGGCGGTTAGCAGGGATACGCAGTATTTT. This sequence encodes CASSSRAVSRDTQYF.

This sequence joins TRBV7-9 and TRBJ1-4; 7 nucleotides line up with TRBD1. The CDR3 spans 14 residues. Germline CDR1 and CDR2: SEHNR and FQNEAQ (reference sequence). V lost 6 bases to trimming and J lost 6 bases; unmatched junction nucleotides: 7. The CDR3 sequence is CASSRQGPDEKLFF. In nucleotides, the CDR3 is TGTGCCAGCAGTCGACAGGGCCCGGATGAAAAACTGTTTTTT.

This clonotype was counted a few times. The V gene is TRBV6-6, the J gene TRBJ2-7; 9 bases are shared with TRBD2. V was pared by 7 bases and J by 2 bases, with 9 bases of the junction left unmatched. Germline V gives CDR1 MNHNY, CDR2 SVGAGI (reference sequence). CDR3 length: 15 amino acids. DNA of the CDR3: TGTGCCAGCACCCAGAGGCCTAGCGGGGCCTACGAGCAGTACGTC. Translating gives CASTQRPSGAYEQYV.

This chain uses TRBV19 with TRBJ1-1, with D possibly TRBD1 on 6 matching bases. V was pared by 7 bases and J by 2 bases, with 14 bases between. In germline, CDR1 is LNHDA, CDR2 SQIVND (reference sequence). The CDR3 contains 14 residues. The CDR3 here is CASNPLGGNTEAFF. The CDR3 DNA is TGTGCCAGTAATCCACTCGGGGGCAACACTGAAGCTTTCTTT.

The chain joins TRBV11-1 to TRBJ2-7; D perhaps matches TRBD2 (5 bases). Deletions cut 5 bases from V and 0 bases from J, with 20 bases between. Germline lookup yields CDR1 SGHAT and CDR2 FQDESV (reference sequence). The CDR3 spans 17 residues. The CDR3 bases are TGTGCCAGCAGCCCCTACGGGCCTTATAGCGACTCCTACGAGCAGTACTTC. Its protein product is CASSPYGPYSDSYEQYF.

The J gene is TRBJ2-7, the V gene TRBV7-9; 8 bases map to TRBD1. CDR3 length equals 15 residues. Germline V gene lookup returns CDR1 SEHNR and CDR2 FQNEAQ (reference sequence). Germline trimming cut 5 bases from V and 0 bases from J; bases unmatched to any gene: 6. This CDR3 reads CASSRTGLSSYEQYV. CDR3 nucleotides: TGTGCCAGCAGCCGGACAGGGCTCAGCTCCTACGAGCAGTACGTC.

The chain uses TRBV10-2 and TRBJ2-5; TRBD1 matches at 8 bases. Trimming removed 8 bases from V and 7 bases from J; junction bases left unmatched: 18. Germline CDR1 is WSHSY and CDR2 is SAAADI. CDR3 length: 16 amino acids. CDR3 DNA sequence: TGCGCCAGCGGGGGCTACGGACAGGGAACGTCAGCGACCCAGTACTTC. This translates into CASGGYGQGTSATQYF.

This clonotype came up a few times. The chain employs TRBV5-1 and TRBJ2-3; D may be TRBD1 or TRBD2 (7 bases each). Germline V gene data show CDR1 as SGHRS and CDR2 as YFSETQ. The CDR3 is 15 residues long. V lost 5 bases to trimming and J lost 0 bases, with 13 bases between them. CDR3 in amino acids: CASSPGGASTDTQYF. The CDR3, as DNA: TGCGCCAGCAGTCCAGGGGGGGCTAGCACAGATACGCAGTATTTT.

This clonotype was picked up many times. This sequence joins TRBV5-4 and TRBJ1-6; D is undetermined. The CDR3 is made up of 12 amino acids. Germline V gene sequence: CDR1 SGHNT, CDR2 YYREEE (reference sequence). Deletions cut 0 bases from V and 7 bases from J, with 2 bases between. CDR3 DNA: TGTGCCAGCAGCTTGGACAATTCACCCCTCCACTTT. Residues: CASSLDNSPLHF.

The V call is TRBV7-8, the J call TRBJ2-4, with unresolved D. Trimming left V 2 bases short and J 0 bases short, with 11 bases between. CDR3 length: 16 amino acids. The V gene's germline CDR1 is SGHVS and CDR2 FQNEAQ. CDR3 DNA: TGTGCCAGCAGCTTATTGGGATACCTAGCCAAAAACATTCAGTACTTC. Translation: CASSLLGYLAKNIQYF.

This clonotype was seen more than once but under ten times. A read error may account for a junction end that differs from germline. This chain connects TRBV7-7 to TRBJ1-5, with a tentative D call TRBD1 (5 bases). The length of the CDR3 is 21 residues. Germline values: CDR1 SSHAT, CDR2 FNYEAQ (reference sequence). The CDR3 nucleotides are TGTGCTAGCAGACATGCCGCAGCGGTGGCAGGGAGCCCCGATAGCAATCAGCCCCAGCATTTT. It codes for CASRHAAAVAGSPDSNQPQHF. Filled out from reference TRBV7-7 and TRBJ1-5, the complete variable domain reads GAGVSQSPRYKVTKRGQDVTLRCDPISSHATLYWYQQALGQGPEFLTYFNYEAQPDKSGLPSDRFSAERPEGSISTLTIQRTEQRDSAMYRCASRHAAAVAGSPDSNQPQHFGDGTRLSIL.

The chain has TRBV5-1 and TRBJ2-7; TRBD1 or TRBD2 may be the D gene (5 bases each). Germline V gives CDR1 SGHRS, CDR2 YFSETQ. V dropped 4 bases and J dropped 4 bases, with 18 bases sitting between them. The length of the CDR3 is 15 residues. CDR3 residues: CASSIRDPTNYEQYF. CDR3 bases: TGCGCCAGCAGCATCAGGGACCCAACCAATTACGAGCAGTACTTC.

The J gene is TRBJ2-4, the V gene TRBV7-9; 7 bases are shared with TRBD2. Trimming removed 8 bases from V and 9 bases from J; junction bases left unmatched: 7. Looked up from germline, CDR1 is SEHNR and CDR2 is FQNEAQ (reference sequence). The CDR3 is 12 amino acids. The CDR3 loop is CASSGGEAIQYF. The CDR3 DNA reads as TGTGCCAGCTCTGGGGGGGAGGCCATTCAGTACTTC.

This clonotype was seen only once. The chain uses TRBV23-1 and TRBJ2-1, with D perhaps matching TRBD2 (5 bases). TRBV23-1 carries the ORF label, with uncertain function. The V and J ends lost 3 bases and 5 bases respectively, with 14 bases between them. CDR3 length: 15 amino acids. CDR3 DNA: TGCGCCAGCAGTCATACCGGGATCGGAAACAATGAGCAGTTCTTC. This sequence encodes CASSHTGIGNNEQFF.

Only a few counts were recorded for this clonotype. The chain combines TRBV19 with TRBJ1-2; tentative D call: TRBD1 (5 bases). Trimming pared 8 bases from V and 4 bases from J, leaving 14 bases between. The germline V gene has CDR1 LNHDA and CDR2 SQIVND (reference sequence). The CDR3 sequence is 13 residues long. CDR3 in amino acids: CASRDDRPYGYTF. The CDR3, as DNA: TGTGCCAGTCGGGACGACAGACCCTATGGCTACACCTTC.

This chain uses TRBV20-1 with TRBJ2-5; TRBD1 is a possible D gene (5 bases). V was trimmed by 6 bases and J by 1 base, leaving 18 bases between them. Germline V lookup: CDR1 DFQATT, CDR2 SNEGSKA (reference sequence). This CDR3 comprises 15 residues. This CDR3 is CSAHPPGASQETQYF. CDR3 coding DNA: TGCAGTGCCCACCCCCCTGGGGCGTCCCAAGAGACCCAGTACTTC.

The CDR3 sequence is CATSRDSGFDSPLHF. DNA of the CDR3: TGTGCCACCAGCAGAGATTCGGGTTTCGATTCACCCCTCCACTTT. The chain combines TRBV15 with TRBJ1-6; D not certain. Germline lookup yields CDR1 LNHNV and CDR2 YYDKDF (reference sequence). The length of the CDR3 is 15 residues. V was clipped by 0 bases and J by 8 bases, with 11 bases between them.

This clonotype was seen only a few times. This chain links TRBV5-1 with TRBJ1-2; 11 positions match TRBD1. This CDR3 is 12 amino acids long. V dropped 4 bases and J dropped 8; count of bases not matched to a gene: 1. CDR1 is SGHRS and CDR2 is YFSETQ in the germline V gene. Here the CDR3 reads CASSGQGAGYTF. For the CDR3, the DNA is TGCGCCAGCAGCGGACAGGGGGCCGGCTACACCTTC.

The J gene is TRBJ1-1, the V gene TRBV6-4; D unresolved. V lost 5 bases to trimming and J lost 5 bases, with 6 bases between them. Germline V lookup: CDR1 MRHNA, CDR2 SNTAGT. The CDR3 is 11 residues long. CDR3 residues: CASSKETEAFF. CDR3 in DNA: TGTGCCAGCAGTAAGGAGACTGAAGCTTTCTTT.